The source of this T cell receptor (beta chain) is a study of vaccination and CD4 T cells after COVID-19. Study-level results: Spike mono-reactivity was the property of 304 of 307 vaccine-specific clones in convalescent patients. Relatively few convalescent patients and no early post-infection timepoints were analyzed.

Sequence data for DNA of cultured CD4+ T cells were generated by the Oncomine TCR Beta short-read assay. MiXCR, applied by TCRdb to the PCR reads, yields one record per CDR3 protein. The sample has around 15,000 distinct CDR3 sequences; less than 40% are singletons. The sample's treatment: 10-day PBMC culture with coronavirus spike peptide pools or control peptides (ViraFEST assay). Via ViraFEST, peptide pools expanded antigen-specific T cells before TCR sequencing. The V and J ends lost 7 bases and 2 bases respectively, with 11 bases between them. Germline lookup yields CDR1 DFQATT and CDR2 SNEGSKA (reference sequence). The CDR3 length is 12 residues. A word on this clonotype: Its antigen is not identified.

Sequencing used CD4+ T cells from blood, cultured in vitro, obtained before SARS-CoV-2 vaccination. This TCR was recovered from a human donor who received a COVID-19 vaccine. The gene calls are TRBV20-1 and TRBJ2-5; D unresolved. The CDR3 DNA reads TGCAGTGGTATGGGCACTCAAGAGACCCAGTACTTC. Its protein is CSGMGTQETQYF.